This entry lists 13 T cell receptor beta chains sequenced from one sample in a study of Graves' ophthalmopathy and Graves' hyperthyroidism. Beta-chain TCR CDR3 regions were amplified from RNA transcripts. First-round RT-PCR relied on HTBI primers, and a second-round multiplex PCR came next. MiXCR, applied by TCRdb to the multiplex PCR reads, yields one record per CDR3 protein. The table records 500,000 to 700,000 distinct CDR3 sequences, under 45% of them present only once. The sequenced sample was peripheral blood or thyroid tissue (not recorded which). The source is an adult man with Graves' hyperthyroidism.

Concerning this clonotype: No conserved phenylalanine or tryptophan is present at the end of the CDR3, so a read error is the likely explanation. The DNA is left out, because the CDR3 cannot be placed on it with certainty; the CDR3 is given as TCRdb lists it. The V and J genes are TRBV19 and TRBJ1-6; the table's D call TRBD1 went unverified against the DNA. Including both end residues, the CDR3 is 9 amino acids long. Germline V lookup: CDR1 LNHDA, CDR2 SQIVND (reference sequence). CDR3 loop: CASSIWPRT.

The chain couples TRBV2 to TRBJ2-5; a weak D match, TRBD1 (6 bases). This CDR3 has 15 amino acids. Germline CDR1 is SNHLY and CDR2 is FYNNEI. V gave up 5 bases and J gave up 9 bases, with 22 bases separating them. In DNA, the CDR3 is TGTGCCAGCAGTACAGGGATGGGGAGCAATCAGCCCCAGTACTTC. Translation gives CASSTGMGSNQPQYF.

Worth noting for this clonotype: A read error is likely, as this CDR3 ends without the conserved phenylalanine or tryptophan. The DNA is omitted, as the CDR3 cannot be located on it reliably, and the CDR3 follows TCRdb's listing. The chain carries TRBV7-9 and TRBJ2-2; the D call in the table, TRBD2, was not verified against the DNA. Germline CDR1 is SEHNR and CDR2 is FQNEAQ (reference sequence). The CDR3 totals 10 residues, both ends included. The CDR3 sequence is CASSSPGLVG.

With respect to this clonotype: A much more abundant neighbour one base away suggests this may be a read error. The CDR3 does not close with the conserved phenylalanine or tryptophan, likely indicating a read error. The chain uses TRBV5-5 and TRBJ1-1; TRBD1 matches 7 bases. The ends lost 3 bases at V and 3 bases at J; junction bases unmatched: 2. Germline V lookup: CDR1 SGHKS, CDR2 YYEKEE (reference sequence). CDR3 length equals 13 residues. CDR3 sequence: CASSSGQYTEAFL. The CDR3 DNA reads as TGTGCCAGCAGCTCGGGACAGTACACTGAAGCTTTCCTT.

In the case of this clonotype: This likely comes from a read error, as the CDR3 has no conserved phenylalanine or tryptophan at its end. The CDR3 nucleotides read TGTGCCAGCAGAGGACGGAACACCGGGGAGCTGTTTCTT. Amino acids: CASRGRNTGELFL. The chain has TRBV12-3 or TRBV12-4 and TRBJ2-2; D gene ambiguous. Trimming left V 6 bases short and J 1 base short, with 6 bases between. The CDR3 totals 13 residues.

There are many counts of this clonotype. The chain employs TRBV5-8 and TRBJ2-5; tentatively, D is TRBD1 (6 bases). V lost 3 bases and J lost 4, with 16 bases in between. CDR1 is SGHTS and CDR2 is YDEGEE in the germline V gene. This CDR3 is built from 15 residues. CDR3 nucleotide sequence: TGTGCCAGCAGCTCCCGGGTGGAAGGGGGAGAGACCCAGTACTTC. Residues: CASSSRVEGGETQYF.

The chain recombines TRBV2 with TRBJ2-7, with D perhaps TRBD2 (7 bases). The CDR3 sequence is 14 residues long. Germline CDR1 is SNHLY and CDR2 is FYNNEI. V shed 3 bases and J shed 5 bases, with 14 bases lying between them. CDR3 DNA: TGTGCCAGCAGTGAGCGGGGGCCCGGTGACGAGCAGTACTTC. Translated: CASSERGPGDEQYF.

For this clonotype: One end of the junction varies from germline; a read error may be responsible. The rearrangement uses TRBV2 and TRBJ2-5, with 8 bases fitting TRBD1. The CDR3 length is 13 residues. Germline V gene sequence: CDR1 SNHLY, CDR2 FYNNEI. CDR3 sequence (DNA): TGTGCCACCTCTTTTGGGCCGGACAGGGACAGGAACTTC. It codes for CATSFGPDRDRNF.

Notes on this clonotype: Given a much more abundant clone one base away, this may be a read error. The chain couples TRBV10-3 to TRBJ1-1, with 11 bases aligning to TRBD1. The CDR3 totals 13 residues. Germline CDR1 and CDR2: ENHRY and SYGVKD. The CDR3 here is CASLDRGLSETFF. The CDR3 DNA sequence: TGTGCCAGCCTGGACAGGGGGCTGTCTGAAACTTTCTTT.

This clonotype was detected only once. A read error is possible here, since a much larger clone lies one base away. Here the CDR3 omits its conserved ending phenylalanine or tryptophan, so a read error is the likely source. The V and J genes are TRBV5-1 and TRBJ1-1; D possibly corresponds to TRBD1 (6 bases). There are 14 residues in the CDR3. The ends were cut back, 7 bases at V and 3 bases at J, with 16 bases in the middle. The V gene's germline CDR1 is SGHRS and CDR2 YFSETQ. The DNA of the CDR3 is TGCGCCAGCCGGGCCCAGGGGTTTCACACTGAAGCTTTCCTT. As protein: CASRAQGFHTEAFL.

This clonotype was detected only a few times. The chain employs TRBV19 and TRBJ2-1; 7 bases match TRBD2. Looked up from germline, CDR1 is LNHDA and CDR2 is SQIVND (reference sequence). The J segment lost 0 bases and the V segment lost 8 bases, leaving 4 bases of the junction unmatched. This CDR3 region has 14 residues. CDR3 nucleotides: TGTGCCAGTTATCTAGCGGTCTCCTACAATGAGCAGTTCTTC. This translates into CASYLAVSYNEQFF.

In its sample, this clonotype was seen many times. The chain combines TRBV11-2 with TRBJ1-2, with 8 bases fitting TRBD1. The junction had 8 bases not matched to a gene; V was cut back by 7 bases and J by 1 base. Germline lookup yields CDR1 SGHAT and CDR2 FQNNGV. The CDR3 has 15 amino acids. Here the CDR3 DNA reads TGTGCCAGCACATGGGGGACAGGTTATAACTATGGCTACACCTTC. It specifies CASTWGTGYNYGYTF.

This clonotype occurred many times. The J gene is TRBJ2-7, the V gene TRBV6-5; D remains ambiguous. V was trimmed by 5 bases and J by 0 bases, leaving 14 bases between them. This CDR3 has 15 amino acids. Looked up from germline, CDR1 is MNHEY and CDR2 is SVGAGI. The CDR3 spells CASSETVWVSYEQYF. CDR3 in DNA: TGTGCCAGCAGTGAAACGGTATGGGTCTCCTACGAGCAGTACTTC.